Shown below are 14 T cell receptor beta chains from a single sample sequenced in a study of vaccination effects on CD4 cells after COVID-19 (dated by TCRdb to the early 2020s). The ViraFEST assay stimulated PBMC with viral peptide pools and then used TCR sequencing to identify antigen-specific CD4+ T cell clonotypes by expansion. After less than 13 days of culture, CD4+ T cells were isolated with the EasySep CD4+ T cell isolation kit. Two doses of either the BNT162b2 or the mRNA-1273 mRNA SARS-CoV-2 vaccine were administered to participants. Receptor amplification or capture employed the immunoSEQ multiplex PCR assay. TCRdb retrieved this table from immuneACCESS and kept in-frame rearrangements only. Not all clones are present; in checked studies, unresolved V genes account for under half, and no reason is known for the remainder. Recorded for this sample are tens of thousands of clones; 55% to 85% of them occurred a single time. Of the sample, around 1.2% is held by the ten largest clones.

No antigen is known for these receptors. The material was CD4+ T cells from PBMCs cultured with HCoV-229E spike peptides, obtained after COVID-19 vaccination. The cell subset or site label of this sample denotes: HCoV-229E spike overlapping peptide pool stimulation. The source is a human donor who received a COVID-19 vaccine.

This clone was picked up a small number of times. The CDR3 protein is CSASHDVTDTQYF. The DNA of the CDR3 is TGCAGTGCTAGTCACGACGTTACAGATACGCAGTATTTT. The chain employs TRBV20-1 and TRBJ2-3; D unclear. CDR3 length: 13 amino acids. The germline gives CDR1 DFQATT, CDR2 SNEGSKA (reference sequence). V shed 3 bases and J shed 3 bases, with 10 bases lying between them.

The genes are TRBV6-5 and TRBJ2-2; possibly TRBD1 for D (6 bases). Germline CDR1 and CDR2: MNHEY and SVGAGI. The ends were cut back, 8 bases at V and 6 bases at J, with 16 bases in the middle. The CDR3 length is 14 residues. The chain's CDR3 is CASRYTQGSGELFF. CDR3 nucleotides: TGTGCCAGCCGATATACGCAGGGGTCCGGGGAGCTGTTTTTT.

This chain joins TRBV7-2 and TRBJ1-6; 8 bases line up with TRBD1. Germline lookup yields CDR1 SGHTA and CDR2 FQGNSA. The V gene end was trimmed by 1 base and the J gene end by 9 bases; junction bases not matched to a gene: 8. CDR3 size: 16 residues. CDR3 amino acids: CASSLVGQGGGSPLHF. Written as DNA, the CDR3 is TGTGCCAGCAGCTTAGTAGGACAGGGTGGTGGTTCACCCCTCCACTTT.

The chain carries TRBV24-1 and TRBJ2-1; D is possibly TRBD1 (6 bases). This CDR3 region has 15 residues. Germline V gene lookup returns CDR1 KGHDR and CDR2 SFDVKD. Trimming cost V 3 bases and J 2 bases, with 10 bases left between them. The chain's CDR3 is CATSDTGTPYNEQFF. The DNA of the CDR3 is TGTGCCACCAGTGATACAGGGACCCCCTACAATGAGCAGTTCTTC.

CDR3 bases: TGTGCCAGCAGCTTGGGACTAGCGGGGGGGTGGGAGCAGTTCTTC. It is translated as CASSLGLAGGWEQFF. The V call is TRBV11-3, the J call TRBJ2-1; 16 bases line up with TRBD2. Germline V gene sequence: CDR1 SGHNT, CDR2 YENEEA. The CDR3 extends over 15 amino acids. Losses at the gene ends were 3 bases for V and 10 bases for J; bases not matched to a gene: 3. Full variable domain (outside the CDR3, taken from reference TRBV11-3 and TRBJ2-1): EAGVVQSPRYKIIEKKQPVAFWCNPISGHNTLYWYLQNLGQGPELLIRYENEEAVDDSQLPKDRFSAERLKGVDSTLKIQPAELGDSAVYLCASSLGLAGGWEQFFGPGTRLTVL.

CDR3: CASSVGTVTEKLFF. CDR3 bases: TGTGCCAGCAGCGTAGGGACAGTAACTGAAAAACTGTTTTTT. The rearrangement joins TRBV9 to TRBJ1-4, with D perhaps matching TRBD1 (6 bases). V was pared by 0 bases and J by 7 bases, with 10 bases between. Germline V gene lookup returns CDR1 SGDLS and CDR2 YYNGEE. The CDR3 has 14 residues.

A word on this clone: Compared with germline, one end of the junction differs, possibly owing to a read error. This chain links TRBV12-3 or TRBV12-4 with TRBJ2-1; perhaps TRBD2 as D (6 bases). The CDR3 has 13 residues. The CDR3 region has the DNA TGTGCCAGCAGCCCAAACCCCCCAGGGAGGTTGCTCTTC. This encodes CASSPNPPGRLLF.

V usage is TRBV5-1 and J usage is TRBJ1-4; no definite D call. Germline assignment: CDR1 SGHRS and CDR2 YFSETQ. This CDR3 spans 15 amino acids. V was trimmed by 2 bases and J by 8 bases, leaving 16 bases between them. The CDR3, as DNA: TGCGCCAGCAGCTTACACTCAATCGAAGGAGAAAAACTGTTTTTT. Translating it yields CASSLHSIEGEKLFF. Looking up the rest from reference TRBV5-1 and TRBJ1-4 gives the full variable domain: KAGVTQTPRYLIKTRGQQVTLSCSPISGHRSVSWYQQTPGQGLQFLFEYFSETQRNKGNFPGRFSGRQFSNSRSEMNVSTLELGDSALYLCASSLHSIEGEKLFFGSGTQLSVL.

J is TRBJ1-3 and V is TRBV30; D not resolved. CDR1 GTSNPN and CDR2 SVGIG come from the germline V gene (reference sequence). V was clipped by 3 bases and J by 0 bases, with 15 bases between them. CDR3 length: 16 amino acids. The DNA of the CDR3 is TGTGCCTGGAGGAAGCCGGCTCAGAGCTCTGGAAACACCATATATTTT. Its protein product is CAWRKPAQSSGNTIYF. Based on the CDR3 plus reference TRBV30 and TRBJ1-3, the full variable domain is SQTIHQWPATLVQPVGSPLSLECTVEGTSNPNLYWYRQAAGRGLQLLFYSVGIGQISSEVPQNLSASRPQDRQFILSSKKLLLSDSGFYLCAWRKPAQSSGNTIYFGEGSWLTVV.

The table lists this clone with a few counts. V and J are TRBV4-1 and TRBJ2-4; D uncertain. With 4 bases removed from V and 0 bases from J, the gap between germline ends came to 7 bases. This CDR3 comprises 14 residues. Germline V gene lookup returns CDR1 MGHRA and CDR2 YSYEKL. CDR3 region: CASSPTLAKNIQYF. CDR3 nucleotide sequence: TGCGCCAGCAGCCCAACTCTAGCCAAAAACATTCAGTACTTC.

V usage is TRBV7-2 and J usage is TRBJ2-2; D gene uncertain. Germline CDR1 SGHTA, CDR2 FQGNSA. CDR3 size: 16 residues. V was pared by 1 base and J by 1 base, with 10 bases between. The CDR3 sequence: CASSLVGIGNTGELFF. CDR3 DNA: TGTGCCAGCAGCTTAGTTGGTATAGGGAACACCGGGGAGCTGTTTTTT.

This clone was seen a handful of times. J is TRBJ1-3 and V is TRBV5-6; TRBD1 matches at 7 bases. CDR1 and CDR2 (germline): SGHDT, YYEEEE. J gave up 4 bases and V 0 bases, and 4 bases lay outside the gene matches. This CDR3 is built from 15 residues. CDR3 DNA: TGTGCCAGCAGCTTGGCGCAGGGGGGGGGAAACACCATATATTTT. This translates into CASSLAQGGGNTIYF.

This clone was recorded only once. The chain uses TRBV18 and TRBJ2-1; perhaps TRBD1 as D (6 bases). The CDR3 covers 15 residues. Trimming removed 0 bases from V and 7 bases from J, with 13 bases in between. Germline CDR1 and CDR2: KGHSH and LQKENI. CDR3 amino acids: CASSPPYKGGNEQFF. CDR3 bases: TGTGCCAGCTCACCACCTTACAAAGGGGGAAATGAGCAGTTCTTC. The whole variable domain, remainder taken from reference TRBV18 and TRBJ2-1, is NAGVMQNPRHLVRRRGQEARLRCSPMKGHSHVYWYRQLPEEGLKFMVYLQKENIIDESGMPKERFSAEFPKEGPSILRIQQVVRGDSAAYFCASSPPYKGGNEQFFGPGTRLTVL.

The gene calls are TRBV5-1 and TRBJ2-7; D gene ambiguous. CDR3 length: 12 amino acids. Germline CDR1 is SGHRS and CDR2 is YFSETQ. The germline V and J ends were trimmed by 5 bases and 7 bases, with 13 bases remaining between them. In DNA, the CDR3 is TGCGCCAGCAGGGACCAGCTCGGGGAGCAGTACGTC. Translating it yields CASRDQLGEQYV.